The 12 T cell receptor beta chains below were found in one sample sequenced in a study of blood T cell repertoires in COVID-19. Assay: immunoSEQ multiplex PCR; the TCRdb copy retains only in-frame clones and omits some. The sample has about 89,000 clones, over 65% seen once. The sample taken for sequencing was peripheral blood. The receptor set was obtained from a human donor in a cohort sampled during active COVID-19.

V usage is TRBV5-1 and J usage is TRBJ1-5; weak D call: TRBD1 (6 bases). V was clipped by 4 bases and J by 4 bases, with 18 bases between them. The CDR3 spans 16 residues. In germline, CDR1 is SGHRS, CDR2 YFSETQ. Here the CDR3 reads CASSPGRTDDNQPQHF. CDR3 nucleotides: TGCGCCAGCAGCCCGGGTCGGACAGATGATAATCAGCCCCAGCATTTT.

Comment on this clone: The same CDR3 is also encoded by other DNA sequences in this sample. V usage is TRBV11-2 and J usage is TRBJ2-1; 11 nucleotides line up with TRBD2. From germline, CDR1 is SGHAT and CDR2 FQNNGV. V gave up 5 bases and J gave up 4 bases; unmatched junction bases: 4. The CDR3 is 15 residues long. The CDR3 protein is CASSELAGAYNEQFF. The DNA for the CDR3 is TGTGCCAGCAGCGAACTAGCGGGAGCGTACAATGAGCAGTTCTTC.

V usage is TRBV18 and J usage is TRBJ2-5; 15 bases are a match to TRBD2. The germline V gene has CDR1 KGHSH and CDR2 LQKENI. With 6 bases clipped from V and 2 bases from J, the junction kept 7 bases outside the gene matches. CDR3 length equals 17 residues. This chain's CDR3 is CASSPGTSGRKQETQYF. In nucleotides, the CDR3 is TGTGCCAGCTCCCCGGGGACTAGCGGGAGGAAACAAGAGACCCAGTACTTC.

The CDR3 spells CASSLGREGQTQYF. The DNA of the CDR3 is TGTGCCAGCAGCTTAGGGCGGGAGGGCCAGACCCAGTACTTC. The J gene is TRBJ2-5, the V gene TRBV7-9; the match to TRBD2 covers 9 bases. Germline CDR1 and CDR2: SEHNR and FQNEAQ (reference sequence). This CDR3 comprises 14 residues. Trimming cost V 1 base and J 6 bases; bases outside gene matches: 3. Drawing the rest from reference TRBV7-9 and TRBJ2-5, the complete variable domain is DTGVSQNPRHKITKRGQNVTFRCDPISEHNRLYWYRQTLGQGPEFLTYFQNEAQLEKSRLLSDRFSAERPKGSFSTLEIQRTEQGDSAMYLCASSLGREGQTQYFGPGTRLLVL.

The CDR3 here is CASSYAGTGGYGYTF. The CDR3 coding sequence is TGTGCCAGCAGTTACGCCGGGACAGGGGGCTACGGCTACACCTTC. This chain joins TRBV6-2 or TRBV6-3 and TRBJ1-2; the match to TRBD1 covers 12 bases. CDR1 and CDR2 from the germline V gene are MNHEY and SVGEGT. Germline trimming cut 2 bases from V and 8 bases from J; bases unmatched to any gene: 6. The CDR3 loop spans 15 amino acids.

CDR3 in amino acids: CASSFSHGYTF. DNA of the CDR3: TGTGCCAGCAGTTTCTCCCATGGCTACACCTTC. The chain carries TRBV28 and TRBJ1-2; no clear D gene. The CDR3 spans 11 residues. Trimming pared 3 bases from V and 6 bases from J, leaving 5 bases between. Looked up from germline, CDR1 is MDHEN and CDR2 is SYDVKM.

This chain connects TRBV14 to TRBJ1-2, with a tentative D call TRBD1 (6 bases). There are 12 residues in the CDR3. Germline V gene lookup returns CDR1 SGHDN and CDR2 FVKESK. Trimming stripped 4 bases from V and 10 bases from J, with 13 bases between. The CDR3 spells CASSPQRGAYTF. CDR3 coding DNA: TGTGCCAGCAGCCCCCAGCGGGGGGCCTACACCTTC.

The rearrangement links TRBV5-1 to TRBJ1-1; 9 nucleotides match TRBD1. Trimming at V came to 4 bases and at J to 5 bases, leaving 9 bases not matched to a gene. The CDR3 has 15 amino acids. Germline V gene lookup returns CDR1 SGHRS and CDR2 YFSETQ. In DNA form, the CDR3 reads TGCGCCAGCAGCCCCAACAGGGGGCAGGGGACTGAAGCTTTCTTT. Translation gives CASSPNRGQGTEAFF. The whole variable domain, remainder taken from reference TRBV5-1 and TRBJ1-1, is KAGVTQTPRYLIKTRGQQVTLSCSPISGHRSVSWYQQTPGQGLQFLFEYFSETQRNKGNFPGRFSGRQFSNSRSEMNVSTLELGDSALYLCASSPNRGQGTEAFFGQGTRLTVV.

V is TRBV24-1 and J is TRBJ2-5; weak D call: TRBD2 (5 bases). The germline V and J ends were trimmed by 3 bases and 4 bases, with 17 bases remaining between them. Germline loops: CDR1 KGHDR, CDR2 SFDVKD. The CDR3 loop spans 16 amino acids. CDR3 residues: CATSDPGVARRETQYF. The CDR3 bases are TGTGCCACCAGTGATCCCGGGGTAGCCCGGCGAGAGACCCAGTACTTC.

The genes are TRBV15 and TRBJ2-7; no reliable D call. CDR3 length equals 14 residues. Trimming left V 3 bases short and J 5 bases short, with 14 bases between. The germline V gene encodes CDR1 LNHNV and CDR2 YYDKDF (reference sequence). The CDR3 DNA reads as TGTGCCACCAGCAGGGGTCTAGGTGGCAACGAGCAGTACTTC. This gives the protein CATSRGLGGNEQYF.

The rearrangement uses TRBV5-1 and TRBJ2-7, with TRBD2 identical over 11 bases. Germline CDR1 is SGHRS and CDR2 is YFSETQ. The CDR3 spans 16 residues. V lost 1 base, J lost 1 base, and 4 bases stayed unmatched. The CDR3 nucleotides read TGCGCCAGCAGCTTGACCCTAGCGGGAGGTTCCTACGAGCAGTACTTC. Amino acids: CASSLTLAGGSYEQYF.

The chain is built from TRBV24-1 and TRBJ2-1; TRBD2 agrees at 7 bases. V lost 3 bases, J lost 6 bases, and 7 bases stayed unmatched. There are 15 residues in the CDR3. Looked up from germline, CDR1 is KGHDR and CDR2 is SFDVKD. The CDR3 nucleotides read TGTGCCACCAGTGATCAAGGGCGGGAGCGCAATGAGCAGTTCTTC. Its translation is CATSDQGRERNEQFF.